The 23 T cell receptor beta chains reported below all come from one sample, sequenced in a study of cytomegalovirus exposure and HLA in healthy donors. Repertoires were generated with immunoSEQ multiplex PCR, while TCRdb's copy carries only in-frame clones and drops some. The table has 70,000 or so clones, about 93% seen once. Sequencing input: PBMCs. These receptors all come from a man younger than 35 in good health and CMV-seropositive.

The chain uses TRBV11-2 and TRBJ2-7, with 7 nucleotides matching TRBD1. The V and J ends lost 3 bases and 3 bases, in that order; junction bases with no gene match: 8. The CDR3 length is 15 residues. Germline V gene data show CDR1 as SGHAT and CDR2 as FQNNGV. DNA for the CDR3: TGTGCCAGCAGCTTGGGCCGGGACAGAATCTACGAGCAGTACTTC. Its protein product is CASSLGRDRIYEQYF.

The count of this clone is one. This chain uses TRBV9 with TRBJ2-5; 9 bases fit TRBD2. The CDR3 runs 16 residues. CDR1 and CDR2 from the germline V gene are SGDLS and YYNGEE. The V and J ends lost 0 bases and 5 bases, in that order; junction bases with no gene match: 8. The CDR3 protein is CASSVVSAGGPETQYF. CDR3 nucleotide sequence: TGTGCCAGCAGCGTAGTGTCGGCGGGAGGGCCGGAGACCCAGTACTTC.

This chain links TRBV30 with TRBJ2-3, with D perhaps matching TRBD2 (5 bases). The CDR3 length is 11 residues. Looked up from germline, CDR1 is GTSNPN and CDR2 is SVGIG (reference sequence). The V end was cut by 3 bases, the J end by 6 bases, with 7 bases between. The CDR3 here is CAWSAGDTQYF. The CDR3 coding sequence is TGTGCCTGGAGCGCGGGCGATACGCAGTATTTT.

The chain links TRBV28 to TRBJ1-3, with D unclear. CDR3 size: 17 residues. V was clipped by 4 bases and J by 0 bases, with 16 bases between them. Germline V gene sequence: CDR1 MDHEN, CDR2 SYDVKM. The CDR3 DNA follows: TGTGCCAGCAGTTACCCGCCGACCGGGTCCTCTGGAAACACCATATATTTT. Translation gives CASSYPPTGSSGNTIYF.

CDR3 coding DNA: TGTGCCAGCAGTTTAACGGGAATAATGAACACTGAAGCTTTCTTT. It encodes CASSLTGIMNTEAFF. The chain links TRBV28 to TRBJ1-1; D is unclear. Per the germline V gene, CDR1 is MDHEN and CDR2 is SYDVKM. The CDR3 spans 15 residues. Trimming shortened V by 2 bases and J by 0 bases, and 10 bases separated the two germline ends.

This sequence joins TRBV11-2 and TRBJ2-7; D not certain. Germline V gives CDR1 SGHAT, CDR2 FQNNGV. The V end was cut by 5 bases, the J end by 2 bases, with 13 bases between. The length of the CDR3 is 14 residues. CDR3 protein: CASSLVTTPYEQYF. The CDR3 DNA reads TGTGCCAGCAGCCTAGTAACAACCCCCTACGAGCAGTACTTC.

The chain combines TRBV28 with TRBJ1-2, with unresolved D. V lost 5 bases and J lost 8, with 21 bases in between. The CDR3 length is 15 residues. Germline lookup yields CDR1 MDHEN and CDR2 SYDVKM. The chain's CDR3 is CASSPRSRPEVGYTF. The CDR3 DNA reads TGTGCCAGCAGTCCTCGAAGTAGGCCGGAGGTCGGCTACACCTTC.

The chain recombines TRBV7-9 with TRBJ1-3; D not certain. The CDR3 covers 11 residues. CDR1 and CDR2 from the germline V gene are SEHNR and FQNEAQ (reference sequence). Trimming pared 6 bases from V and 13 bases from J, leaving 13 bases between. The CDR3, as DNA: TGTGCCAGCAGTACACCGGAGAAAATATATTTT. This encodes CASSTPEKIYF.

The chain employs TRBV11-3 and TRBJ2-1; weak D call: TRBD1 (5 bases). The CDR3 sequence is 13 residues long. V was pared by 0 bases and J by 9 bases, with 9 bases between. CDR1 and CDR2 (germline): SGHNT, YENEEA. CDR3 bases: TGTGCCAGCAGCTTAGATTGGGGCAGTGAGCAGTTCTTC. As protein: CASSLDWGSEQFF.

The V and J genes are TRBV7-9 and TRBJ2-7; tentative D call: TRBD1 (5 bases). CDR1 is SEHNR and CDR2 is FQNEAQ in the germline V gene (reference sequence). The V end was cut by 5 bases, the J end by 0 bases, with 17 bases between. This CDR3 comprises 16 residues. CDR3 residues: CASSGIRVDSSYEQYF. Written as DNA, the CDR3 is TGTGCCAGCAGCGGAATAAGGGTCGACAGCTCCTACGAGCAGTACTTC.

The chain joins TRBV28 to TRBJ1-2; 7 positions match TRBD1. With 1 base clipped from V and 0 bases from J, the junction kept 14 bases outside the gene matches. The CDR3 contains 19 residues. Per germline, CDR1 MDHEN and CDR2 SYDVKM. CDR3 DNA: TGTGCCAGCAGTTTATTCTTCTTTAGGGACAGAGGAACTAACTATGGCTACACCTTC. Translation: CASSLFFFRDRGTNYGYTF.

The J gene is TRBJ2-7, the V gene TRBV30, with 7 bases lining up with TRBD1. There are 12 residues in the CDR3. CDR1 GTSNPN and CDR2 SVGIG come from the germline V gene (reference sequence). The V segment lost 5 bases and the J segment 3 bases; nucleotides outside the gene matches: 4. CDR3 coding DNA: TGTGCCTGGGGACAGGACATCTACGAGCAGTACTTC. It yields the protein CAWGQDIYEQYF.

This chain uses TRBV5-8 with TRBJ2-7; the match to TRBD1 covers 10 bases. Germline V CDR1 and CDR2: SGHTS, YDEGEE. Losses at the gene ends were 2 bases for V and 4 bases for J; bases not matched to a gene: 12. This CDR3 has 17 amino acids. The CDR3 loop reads CASSFGGTGAFEYEQYF. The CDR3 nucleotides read TGTGCCAGCAGCTTTGGGGGGACAGGGGCATTCGAGTACGAGCAGTACTTC.

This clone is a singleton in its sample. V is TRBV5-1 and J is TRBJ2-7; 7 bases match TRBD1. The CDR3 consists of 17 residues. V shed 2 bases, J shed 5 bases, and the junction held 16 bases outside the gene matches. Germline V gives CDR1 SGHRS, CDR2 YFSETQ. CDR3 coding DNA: TGCGCCAGCAGCTTTACAGGGGCAACGGGGCTCAGGGACGAGCAGTACTTC. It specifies CASSFTGATGLRDEQYF.

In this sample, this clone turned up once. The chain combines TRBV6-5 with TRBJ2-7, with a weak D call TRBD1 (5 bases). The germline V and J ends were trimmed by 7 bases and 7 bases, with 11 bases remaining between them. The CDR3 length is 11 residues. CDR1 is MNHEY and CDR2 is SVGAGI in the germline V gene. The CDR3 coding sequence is TGTGCCAGCACGGACAAACGGGAGCAGTACTTC. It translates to CASTDKREQYF.

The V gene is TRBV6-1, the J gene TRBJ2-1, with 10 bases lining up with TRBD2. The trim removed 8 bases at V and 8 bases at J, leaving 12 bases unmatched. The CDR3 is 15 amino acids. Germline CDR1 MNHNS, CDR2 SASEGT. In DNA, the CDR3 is TGTGCCAGCCTCCATGCTAGCGGGAGTTACGATGAGCAGTTCTTC. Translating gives CASLHASGSYDEQFF.

The CDR3 DNA reads as TGTGCCAGCAGCTCAGCGAGAACAGAGTTATCTGGAAACACCATATATTTT. Amino acids: CASSSARTELSGNTIYF. The chain recombines TRBV7-9 with TRBJ1-3, with unresolved D. CDR1 and CDR2 from the germline V gene are SEHNR and FQNEAQ (reference sequence). The V gene lost 4 bases and the J gene lost 1 base, with 17 bases spanning the gap. The CDR3 runs 17 residues.

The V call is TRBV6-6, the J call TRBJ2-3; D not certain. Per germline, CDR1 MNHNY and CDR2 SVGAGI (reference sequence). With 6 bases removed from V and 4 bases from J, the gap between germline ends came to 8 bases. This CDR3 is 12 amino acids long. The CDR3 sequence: CASRSQADTQYF. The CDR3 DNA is TGTGCCAGCAGATCCCAGGCAGATACGCAGTATTTT.

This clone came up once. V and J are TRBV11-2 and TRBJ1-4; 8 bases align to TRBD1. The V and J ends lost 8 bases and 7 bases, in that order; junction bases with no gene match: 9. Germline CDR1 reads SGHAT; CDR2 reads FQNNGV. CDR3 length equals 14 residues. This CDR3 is CASHRTGFAEKLFF. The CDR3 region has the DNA TGTGCCAGCCACCGGACAGGGTTTGCTGAAAAACTGTTTTTT.

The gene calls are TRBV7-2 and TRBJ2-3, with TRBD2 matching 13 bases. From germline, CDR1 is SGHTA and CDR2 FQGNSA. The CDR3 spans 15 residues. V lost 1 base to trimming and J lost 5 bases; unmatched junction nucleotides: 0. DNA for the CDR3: TGTGCCAGCAGCTTAGGACTAGCGGGAGGAGATACGCAGTATTTT. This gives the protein CASSLGLAGGDTQYF.

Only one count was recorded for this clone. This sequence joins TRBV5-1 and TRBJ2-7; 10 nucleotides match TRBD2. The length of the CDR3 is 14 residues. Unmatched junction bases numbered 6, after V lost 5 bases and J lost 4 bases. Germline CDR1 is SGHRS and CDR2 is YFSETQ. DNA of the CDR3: TGCGCCAGCAGGGAAGCGGGAGGGGTGTACGAGCAGTACTTC. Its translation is CASREAGGVYEQYF.

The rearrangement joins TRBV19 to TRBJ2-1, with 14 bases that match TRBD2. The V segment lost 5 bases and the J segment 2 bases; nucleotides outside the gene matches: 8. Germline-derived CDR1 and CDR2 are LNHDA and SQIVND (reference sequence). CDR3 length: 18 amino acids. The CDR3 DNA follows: TGTGCCAGTAGTCCTGGGACTAGCGGGAGAGGGCCCTACAATGAGCAGTTCTTC. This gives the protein CASSPGTSGRGPYNEQFF.

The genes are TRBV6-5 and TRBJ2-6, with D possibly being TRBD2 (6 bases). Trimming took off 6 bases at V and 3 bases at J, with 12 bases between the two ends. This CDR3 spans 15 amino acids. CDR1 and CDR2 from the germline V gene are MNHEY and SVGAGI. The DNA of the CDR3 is TGTGCCAGCAGATTAGGCGGGGTTGGGGCCAACGTCCTGACTTTC. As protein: CASRLGGVGANVLTF.